The 29 T cell receptor beta chains reported below all come from one sample, sequenced in a study of neurological immune-mediated disorders. TCRdb recomputed calls from the 5' RACE reads with MiXCR, one row per CDR3 protein. Found here are 39,000 or so distinct CDR3 sequences, more than 2% of them singletons; the top ten hold roughly 12%. Sequencing was done on a sample of PBMCs. These receptor sequences come from a man aged 25 to 40 with multiple sclerosis.

This clonotype was recorded many times. This chain links TRBV6-1 with TRBJ1-6; D is uncertain. V was trimmed by 2 bases and J by 5 bases, leaving 10 bases between them. The CDR3 length is 15 residues. CDR1 is MNHNS, CDR2 SASEGT, per germline. The CDR3 sequence is CASSEMAANNSPLHF. Here the CDR3 DNA reads TGTGCCAGCAGTGAAATGGCGGCGAATAATTCACCCCTCCACTTT.

This clonotype was seen many times. The chain joins TRBV5-1 to TRBJ2-1; D is ambiguous. V shed 0 bases and J shed 4 bases, with 8 bases lying between them. Germline V gives CDR1 SGHRS, CDR2 YFSETQ. The CDR3 sequence is 14 residues long. The CDR3 DNA reads as TGCGCCAGCAGCTTGGGGGCAGAGTACAATGAGCAGTTCTTC. Translating it yields CASSLGAEYNEQFF.

This clonotype was seen at least ten times. V gene TRBV18 combines with J gene TRBJ1-1, with unresolved D. Trimming stripped 2 bases from V and 0 bases from J, with 4 bases between. The length of the CDR3 is 13 residues. CDR1 KGHSH and CDR2 LQKENI come from the germline V gene. CDR3 protein: CASSPRLNTEAFF. The DNA of the CDR3 is TGTGCCAGCTCACCAAGATTGAACACTGAAGCTTTCTTT.

At least ten counts were recorded for this clonotype. The chain joins TRBV20-1 to TRBJ2-7; 11 bases are shared with TRBD2. J lost 2 bases, V lost 0 bases, and 6 bases had no gene match. Germline V gene lookup returns CDR1 DFQATT and CDR2 SNEGSKA (reference sequence). The CDR3 loop spans 16 amino acids. CDR3 amino acids: CSARDSLAGVAYEQYF. In DNA form, the CDR3 reads TGCAGTGCTAGAGATTCACTAGCGGGAGTCGCCTACGAGCAGTACTTC.

This clonotype came up many times. CDR3 sequence: CSARNIAGSINEQFF. For the CDR3, the DNA is TGCAGTGCTAGGAATATAGCGGGATCGATAAATGAGCAGTTCTTC. The chain couples TRBV20-1 to TRBJ2-1; 8 positions match TRBD2. Trimming removed 3 bases from V and 7 bases from J; junction bases left unmatched: 11. This CDR3 is built from 15 residues. Germline V gene lookup returns CDR1 DFQATT and CDR2 SNEGSKA (reference sequence).

This clonotype was observed many times. The chain combines TRBV4-1 with TRBJ1-3, with 7 bases that match TRBD1. Germline V CDR1 and CDR2: MGHRA, YSYEKL. After removal of 2 bases from V and 0 bases from J, the junction contained 4 bases not matched to a gene. The CDR3 sequence is 16 residues long. CDR3 sequence: CASSQPTGPSGNTIYF. CDR3 in DNA: TGCGCCAGCAGCCAACCGACAGGGCCCTCTGGAAACACCATATATTTT.

This clonotype was seen repeatedly, ten times or more. The J gene is TRBJ2-3, the V gene TRBV7-2; TRBD2 matches at 15 bases. There are 16 residues in the CDR3. The germline V gene has CDR1 SGHTA and CDR2 FQGNSA. J gave up 6 bases and V 5 bases, and 6 bases lay outside the gene matches. Here the CDR3 DNA reads TGTGCCAGCAGCCCCGGGACTAGCGGGGGGCAGGATACGCAGTATTTT. This sequence encodes CASSPGTSGGQDTQYF.

The chain has TRBV5-1 and TRBJ2-5; D is unresolved. The CDR3 has 13 residues. The V and J ends lost 4 bases and 3 bases respectively, with 10 bases between them. Germline CDR1 and CDR2: SGHRS and YFSETQ. CDR3 in DNA: TGCGCCAGCAGCGCGGACGTAGAAGAGACCCAGTACTTC. It encodes CASSADVEETQYF.

In its sample, this clonotype was seen many times. The chain carries TRBV20-1 and TRBJ2-1, with 11 bases that match TRBD2. The CDR3 totals 13 residues. The ends lost 5 bases at V and 8 bases at J; junction bases unmatched: 5. CDR1 DFQATT and CDR2 SNEGSKA come from the germline V gene (reference sequence). Written as DNA, the CDR3 is TGCAGTGCTTATAGCGGGGGGGGGTATGAGCAGTTCTTC. The encoded protein is CSAYSGGGYEQFF.

Ten or more counts support this clonotype. The chain carries TRBV28 and TRBJ2-5, with D possibly being TRBD2 (6 bases). Deletions cut 5 bases from V and 5 bases from J, with 15 bases between. The germline CDR1 and CDR2 sequences are MDHEN and SYDVKM. This CDR3 region has 14 residues. DNA for the CDR3: TGTGCCAGCAGTCCTAGCGCCGGCCGGGAGACCCAGTACTTC. This codes for CASSPSAGRETQYF. The full variable domain, its missing parts supplied by reference TRBV28 and TRBJ2-5, is DVKVTQSSRYLVKRTGEKVFLECVQDMDHENMFWYRQDPGLGLRLIYFSYDVKMKEKGDIPEGYSVSREKKERFSLILESASTNQTSMYLCASSPSAGRETQYFGPGTRLLVL.

This clonotype has a count of ten or more. V is TRBV18 and J is TRBJ2-2; 8 bases fit TRBD2. Germline V lookup: CDR1 KGHSH, CDR2 LQKENI. This CDR3 has 16 residues. V was pared by 2 bases and J by 1 base, with 3 bases of the junction left unmatched. The CDR3: CASSPSGGMNTGELFF. Here the CDR3 DNA reads TGTGCCAGCTCACCAAGCGGGGGAATGAACACCGGGGAGCTGTTTTTT.

This clonotype was recorded many times. The V call is TRBV20-1, the J call TRBJ2-7; 7 bases map to TRBD1. The ends lost 5 bases at V and 0 bases at J; junction bases unmatched: 10. Germline V gene lookup returns CDR1 DFQATT and CDR2 SNEGSKA (reference sequence). The CDR3 covers 15 residues. CDR3 in DNA: TGCAGTGCTGCCTCTCCCGGGACAGCCTCCTACGAGCAGTACTTC. It codes for CSAASPGTASYEQYF.

This clonotype was seen many times. The rearrangement links TRBV3-1 to TRBJ2-3; D is undetermined. Trimming removed 3 bases at V and 10 bases at J, with 11 bases between. The CDR3 is made up of 12 amino acids. The V gene's germline CDR1 is LGHDT and CDR2 YNNKEL (reference sequence). The CDR3 DNA is TGTGCCAGCAGCCAGGGGATTCCCCCGCAGTATTTT. Residues: CASSQGIPPQYF.

This rearrangement joins TRBV7-7 to TRBJ2-7; 14 bases are a match to TRBD2. There are 17 residues in the CDR3. Germline V gene lookup returns CDR1 SSHAT and CDR2 FNYEAQ (reference sequence). The V and J ends lost 5 bases and 4 bases, in that order; junction bases with no gene match: 10. CDR3 in amino acids: CASSPNPGLAGVYEQYF. DNA for the CDR3: TGTGCCAGCAGCCCGAATCCGGGACTAGCGGGAGTTTACGAGCAGTACTTC.

This clonotype was observed many times. This sequence joins TRBV27 and TRBJ2-5; 10 bases are a match to TRBD1. CDR3 length: 14 residues. The ends lost 5 bases at V and 7 bases at J; junction bases unmatched: 7. Germline lookup yields CDR1 MNHEY and CDR2 SMNVEV (reference sequence). CDR3 residues: CASSQTGGIVTQYF. The CDR3 region has the DNA TGTGCCAGCAGTCAGACAGGGGGCATAGTGACCCAGTACTTC.

There are a few counts of this clonotype. The chain couples TRBV4-3 to TRBJ2-7; TRBD2 matches 7 bases. V was clipped by 5 bases and J by 4 bases; unmatched bases: 5. Germline CDR1 and CDR2: LGHNA and YSLEER. The CDR3 is made up of 13 amino acids. DNA for the CDR3: TGCGCCAGCAGCTGGGGACTAACATACGAGCAGTACTTC. This codes for CASSWGLTYEQYF.

This clonotype showed up many times. This chain connects TRBV20-1 to TRBJ2-1; 11 bases agree with TRBD1. This CDR3 comprises 14 residues. The ends lost 0 bases at V and 9 bases at J; junction bases unmatched: 4. Germline V gene sequence: CDR1 DFQATT, CDR2 SNEGSKA (reference sequence). CDR3: CSAREDRGLGEQFF. The CDR3 DNA sequence: TGCAGTGCTAGAGAGGACAGGGGGCTTGGTGAGCAGTTCTTC.

This clonotype was seen ten or more times. The J gene is TRBJ1-1, the V gene TRBV5-1; 12 bases are a match to TRBD1. Germline assignment: CDR1 SGHRS and CDR2 YFSETQ. The CDR3 consists of 17 residues. J lost 0 bases, V lost 2 bases, and 5 bases had no gene match. This CDR3 reads CASSFRDRGRMNTEAFF. CDR3 sequence (DNA): TGCGCCAGCAGCTTCAGGGACAGGGGGCGTATGAACACTGAAGCTTTCTTT.

This clonotype is medium-sized by share. CDR3 sequence reads: CSAAVTGQDNSPLHF. DNA of the CDR3: TGCAGTGCCGCGGTCACAGGGCAGGATAATTCACCCCTCCACTTT. V and J are TRBV20-1 and TRBJ1-6, with D possibly matching TRBD1 (6 bases). Between the trimmed V and J ends, which lost 6 bases and 5 bases, there was a span of 17 bases. Germline values: CDR1 DFQATT, CDR2 SNEGSKA (reference sequence). The CDR3 spans 15 residues.

Comments on this clonotype: A much bigger clone sits one base away, suggesting this may be a read error. The CDR3 does not end in the conserved phenylalanine or tryptophan, so this is likely a read error. This chain connects TRBV5-1 to TRBJ1-2, with TRBD1 matching 8 bases. CDR3 length equals 14 residues. J lost 2 bases, V lost 4 bases, and 4 bases had no gene match. In germline, CDR1 is SGHRS, CDR2 YFSETQ. CDR3 bases: TGCGCCAGCAGCCAACGGACAGGGAACTATGGCTACACCTGC. It is translated as CASSQRTGNYGYTC.

This clonotype came up many times. V is TRBV5-5 and J is TRBJ2-1; D is possibly TRBD2 (5 bases). V was pared by 2 bases and J by 8 bases, with 11 bases between. CDR3 length equals 13 residues. Germline V CDR1 and CDR2: SGHKS, YYEKEE (reference sequence). This CDR3 reads CASSLARADEQFF. The CDR3 nucleotides are TGTGCCAGCAGCTTAGCGCGGGCGGATGAGCAGTTCTTC.

Ten or more counts support this clonotype. The chain employs TRBV2 and TRBJ2-7, with TRBD1 matching 8 bases. Germline V gene sequence: CDR1 SNHLY, CDR2 FYNNEI. Trimming cost V 7 bases and J 0 bases; bases outside gene matches: 5. The CDR3 is made up of 14 amino acids. CDR3 DNA sequence: TGTGCCAGCAACCCGGGACAGGCCTCCTACGAGCAGTACTTC. The encoded protein is CASNPGQASYEQYF.

Of note for this clonotype: This sequence may be a read error, since a much larger clone differs from it by one base. The chain joins TRBV7-2 to TRBJ1-1; 7 bases agree with TRBD1. This CDR3 spans 18 amino acids. The V gene's germline CDR1 is SGHTA and CDR2 FQGNSA. The CDR3 DNA reads as TGTGCCAACAGCTTCGGTGGGGCGAGGACAGGCCGGAACACTGAAGCTTTCTTT. Protein product: CANSFGGARTGRNTEAFF.

In its sample, this clonotype was seen many times. The DNA for the CDR3 is TGTGCCAGCAGTGCAACAGGGGGAAAGTATCAGCCCCAGCATTTT. Amino acids: CASSATGGKYQPQHF. V is TRBV6-5 and J is TRBJ1-5; 8 bases match TRBD1. J was trimmed by 5 bases and V by 5 bases; bases with no gene match: 8. CDR1 MNHEY and CDR2 SVGAGI come from the germline V gene. The CDR3 extends over 15 amino acids.

This clonotype showed up many times. The CDR3 loop is CASSSGFQFF. The CDR3 DNA is TGTGCCAGCAGTTCAGGGTTCCAGTTCTTC. The V call is TRBV6-1, the J call TRBJ2-1, with D possibly matching TRBD1 (5 bases). Germline CDR1 is MNHNS and CDR2 is SASEGT. This CDR3 has 10 amino acids. V was trimmed by 5 bases and J by 13 bases, leaving 9 bases between them.

In this sample, this clonotype turned up a few times. Given a much more abundant clone one base away, this may be a read error. This chain joins TRBV20-1 and TRBJ1-5; D uncertain. Germline V gene lookup returns CDR1 DFQATT and CDR2 SNEGSKA (reference sequence). Trimming shortened V by 1 base and J by 12 bases, and 10 bases separated the two germline ends. This CDR3 is 11 amino acids long. CDR3: CSARVRTDQHF. In DNA, the CDR3 is TGCAGTGCTAGAGTGAGAACAGACCAGCATTTT.

In this sample, this clonotype turned up many times. The chain is built from TRBV20-1 and TRBJ2-5; no reliable D call. The CDR3 is 14 residues long. Trimming cost V 0 bases and J 7 bases, with 15 bases left between them. Germline V gene lookup returns CDR1 DFQATT and CDR2 SNEGSKA (reference sequence). As DNA, the CDR3 is TGCAGTGCTAGAGAGCCGAGGCGCTCCGCGACCCAGTACTTC. Protein: CSAREPRRSATQYF.

This clonotype was recorded many times. The gene calls are TRBV5-6 and TRBJ2-2; 7 bases agree with TRBD1. The CDR3 contains 15 residues. V lost 4 bases to trimming and J lost 3 bases; unmatched junction nucleotides: 6. CDR1 is SGHDT, CDR2 YYEEEE, per germline. The CDR3 nucleotides are TGTGCCAGCAGCCCTCGGACAGGTTACACCGGGGAGCTGTTTTTT. It codes for CASSPRTGYTGELFF.

This clonotype came up many times. V and J are TRBV5-1 and TRBJ2-7, with 7 bases aligning to TRBD1. The junction had 4 bases not matched to a gene; V was cut back by 4 bases and J by 3 bases. The CDR3 runs 13 residues. Germline lookup yields CDR1 SGHRS and CDR2 YFSETQ. This CDR3 reads CASSIGTDYEQYF. The CDR3, as DNA: TGCGCCAGCAGCATCGGGACAGACTACGAGCAGTACTTC.